The T cell receptor beta chain under discussion was sequenced for a study of cytomegalovirus exposure and HLA in healthy donors. The CDR3 covers 13 residues. Germline CDR1 SNHLY, CDR2 FYNNEI. Trimming left V 4 bases short and J 8 bases short, with 14 bases between. Researchers ran the PCR with 60 Vbeta and 13 Jbeta primers. The assay was immunoSEQ multiplex PCR, and TCRdb's table has in-frame clones only and misses some. The sample yields about 200,000 clones, under 90% seen once. The chain combines TRBV2 with TRBJ2-5, with no clear D. The sequence was obtained from a boy aged 2 to 10 in good health and CMV-seronegative. Sequenced input: PBMCs. The CDR3 is CASSVSTADTQYF. As DNA, the CDR3 is TGTGCCAGCAGTGTGTCCACCGCGGATACCCAGTACTTC.